This passage covers 32 T cell receptor beta chains from one sample sequenced in a study of blood T cell repertoires in COVID-19. Some clones are missing from TCRdb's copy, which holds only in-frame ones; the method was immunoSEQ multiplex PCR. The table lists 200,000 to 250,000 clones, around 82% of them singletons. Sequenced input: peripheral blood. These receptor sequences come from a human donor in a cohort sampled during active COVID-19.

In this sample, this clone turned up once. V usage is TRBV28 and J usage is TRBJ1-1, with D possibly matching TRBD1 (5 bases). The germline gives CDR1 MDHEN, CDR2 SYDVKM. The CDR3 runs to 15 residues. The V end was cut by 3 bases, the J end by 1 base, with 12 bases between. DNA for the CDR3: TGTGCCAGCAGTTTGTCGGGGGACCCGAACACTGAAGCTTTCTTT. This encodes CASSLSGDPNTEAFF.

The genes are TRBV19 and TRBJ2-1, with a possible D match to TRBD2 (5 bases). The CDR3 spans 14 residues. From germline, CDR1 is LNHDA and CDR2 SQIVND (reference sequence). Between the trimmed V and J ends, which lost 5 bases and 8 bases, there was a span of 16 bases. The CDR3 spells CASSDGITSHEQFF. In DNA form, the CDR3 reads TGTGCCAGTAGTGACGGGATTACCTCTCATGAGCAGTTCTTC.

This clone came up a few times. The V and J genes are TRBV3-1 (or the pseudogene TRBV3-2) and TRBJ1-1; D remains ambiguous. CDR3 length: 13 residues. V gave up 4 bases and J gave up 1 base, with 7 bases separating them. Germline V gene data show CDR1 as LGHDT and CDR2 as YNNKEL (reference sequence). The CDR3 is CASSPLENTEAFF. The CDR3 DNA reads TGTGCCAGCAGCCCGTTAGAGAACACTGAAGCTTTCTTT.

The rearrangement joins TRBV2 to TRBJ2-2; no definite D call. V lost 2 bases and J 5 bases, leaving 9 bases between the germline ends. The CDR3 loop spans 14 amino acids. Germline assignment: CDR1 SNHLY and CDR2 FYNNEI. CDR3 nucleotide sequence: TGTGCCAGCAGTGAAATGAGGCAGACCGGGGAGCTGTTTTTT. This translates into CASSEMRQTGELFF. Looking up the rest from reference TRBV2 and TRBJ2-2 gives the full variable domain: EPEVTQTPSHQVTQMGQEVILRCVPISNHLYFYWYRQILGQKVEFLVSFYNNEISEKSEIFDDQFSVERPDGSNFTLKIRSTKLEDSAMYFCASSEMRQTGELFFGEGSRLTVL.

The rearrangement joins TRBV11-2 to TRBJ2-7; 9 bases map to TRBD1. V lost 4 bases to trimming and J lost 13 bases; unmatched junction nucleotides: 11. CDR1 is SGHAT, CDR2 FQNNGV, per germline. The CDR3 runs 13 residues. The CDR3 protein is CASSSISGTGPYF. CDR3 bases: TGTGCCAGCAGCTCAATCTCCGGGACAGGGCCTTACTTC.

The CDR3 protein is CASSLIAGSYNEQFF. CDR3 bases: TGTGCCAGCAGCTTAATTGCGGGGTCCTACAATGAGCAGTTCTTC. The genes are TRBV7-2 and TRBJ2-1; maybe TRBD2 (6 bases). Trimming shortened V by 2 bases and J by 1 base, and 9 bases separated the two germline ends. This CDR3 is 15 amino acids long. Looked up from germline, CDR1 is SGHTA and CDR2 is FQGNSA.

V and J are TRBV7-6 and TRBJ1-1; D unresolved. Per the germline V gene, CDR1 is SGHVS and CDR2 is FNYEAQ. The CDR3 totals 14 residues. V lost 5 bases to trimming and J lost 2 bases, with 12 bases between them. The CDR3, as DNA: TGTGCCAGCAGCCCTGGGAGTTTTAACACTGAAGCTTTCTTT. This translates into CASSPGSFNTEAFF.

The CDR3 nucleotides are TGTGCCAGCAGCGCTTCCCCAGGACAGAATGAGCAGTTCTTC. This sequence encodes CASSASPGQNEQFF. The rearrangement joins TRBV5-6 to TRBJ2-1; maybe TRBD1 (6 bases). V was shortened by 4 bases and J by 7 bases, with 15 bases between the two germline ends. Germline V CDR1 and CDR2: SGHDT, YYEEEE. The CDR3 has 14 residues. The complete variable domain, with remaining parts taken from reference TRBV5-6 and TRBJ2-1, reads DAGVTQSPTHLIKTRGQQVTLRCSPKSGHDTVSWYQQALGQGPQFIFQYYEEEERQRGNFPDRFSGHQFPNYSSELNVNALLLGDSALYLCASSASPGQNEQFFGPGTRLTVL.

This rearrangement joins TRBV4-2 to TRBJ1-2; weak D call: TRBD1 (5 bases). Trimming shortened V by 4 bases and J by 8 bases, and 14 bases separated the two germline ends. The CDR3 covers 13 residues. CDR1 LGHNA and CDR2 YNFKEQ come from the germline V gene. CDR3 coding DNA: TGTGCCAGCAGCCCGGAGTGGGCAGGGGGCTACACCTTC. Protein sequence: CASSPEWAGGYTF.

This chain joins TRBV19 and TRBJ1-5; no definite D call. The CDR3 has 14 residues. The V gene lost 4 bases and the J gene lost 6 bases, with 13 bases spanning the gap. The germline V gene encodes CDR1 LNHDA and CDR2 SQIVND (reference sequence). In nucleotides, the CDR3 is TGTGCCAGTAGTAAGGCCCAGGAAAGTCAGCCCCAGCATTTT. This sequence encodes CASSKAQESQPQHF.

This clone came up once. CDR3 nucleotides: TGTGCCAGCAGCTTTCTAATGGGGACAGATCCTTATACGCAGTATTTT. Protein product: CASSFLMGTDPYTQYF. The gene calls are TRBV5-4 and TRBJ2-3; TRBD1 agrees at 7 bases. CDR1 is SGHNT, CDR2 YYREEE, per germline (reference sequence). This CDR3 region has 16 residues. With 2 bases clipped from V and 7 bases from J, the junction kept 13 bases outside the gene matches.

The chain links TRBV3-1 (or the pseudogene TRBV3-2) to TRBJ2-1, with TRBD2 matching 9 bases. After removal of 1 base from V and 7 bases from J, the junction contained 8 bases not matched to a gene. CDR1 is LGHDT, CDR2 YNNKEL, per germline (reference sequence). This CDR3 is 16 amino acids long. The CDR3, as DNA: TGTGCCAGCAGCCAAGGCGGCCTAGCGGGAAATAATGAGCAGTTCTTC. Protein sequence: CASSQGGLAGNNEQFF.

This sequence joins TRBV5-1 and TRBJ2-5, with 12 bases fitting TRBD2. Germline V gene lookup returns CDR1 SGHRS and CDR2 YFSETQ. With 4 bases clipped from V and 4 bases from J, the junction kept 5 bases outside the gene matches. CDR3 length equals 15 residues. In DNA, the CDR3 is TGCGCCAGCAGCGTCCAGACTAGCGGGAGAGAGACCCAGTACTTC. Translation gives CASSVQTSGRETQYF. The variable domain in full, completed from reference TRBV5-1 and TRBJ2-5, reads KAGVTQTPRYLIKTRGQQVTLSCSPISGHRSVSWYQQTPGQGLQFLFEYFSETQRNKGNFPGRFSGRQFSNSRSEMNVSTLELGDSALYLCASSVQTSGRETQYFGPGTRLLVL.

The chain recombines TRBV19 with TRBJ2-2; D uncertain. CDR3 length: 14 amino acids. The V and J ends lost 8 bases and 1 base respectively, with 11 bases between them. Germline V lookup: CDR1 LNHDA, CDR2 SQIVND (reference sequence). The CDR3 loop reads CASLETLNTGELFF. Written as DNA, the CDR3 is TGTGCCAGTCTAGAAACTTTGAACACCGGGGAGCTGTTTTTT.

The CDR3 protein is CASSGLTSTNEKLFF. The CDR3 DNA is TGTGCCAGCAGTGGTCTCACTTCAACTAATGAAAAACTGTTTTTT. The chain carries TRBV2 and TRBJ1-4; no definite D call. V shed 4 bases and J shed 0 bases, with 9 bases lying between them. Germline V gene sequence: CDR1 SNHLY, CDR2 FYNNEI. The CDR3 totals 15 residues.

The chain has TRBV28 and TRBJ1-1; D not certain. The CDR3 is 11 amino acids. From germline, CDR1 is MDHEN and CDR2 SYDVKM. Trimming left V 7 bases short and J 3 bases short, with 6 bases between. CDR3 sequence: CASTGDTEAFF. The CDR3 DNA sequence: TGTGCCAGCACCGGGGACACTGAAGCTTTCTTT.

The chain employs TRBV5-3 and TRBJ2-7; D perhaps matches TRBD1 (5 bases). TRBV5-3 is an ORF for which the function is uncertain. This CDR3 has 15 amino acids. Trimming removed 4 bases from V and 0 bases from J, with 14 bases in between. The CDR3 is CARSGKTDSSYEQYF. The CDR3 nucleotides read TGTGCCAGAAGCGGGAAGACAGACAGCTCCTACGAGCAGTACTTC.

This clone was seen just once. The chain links TRBV27 to TRBJ2-1; D possibly corresponds to TRBD2 (5 bases). The CDR3 runs to 15 residues. V was clipped by 2 bases and J by 0 bases, with 8 bases between them. CDR1 MNHEY and CDR2 SMNVEV come from the germline V gene (reference sequence). The CDR3 is CASSLSGSSYNEQFF. CDR3 coding DNA: TGTGCCAGCAGTTTAAGCGGAAGCTCCTACAATGAGCAGTTCTTC.

The J gene is TRBJ2-1, the V gene TRBV27; 9 bases agree with TRBD2. Trimming took 2 bases from V and 10 from J; bases not matched to a gene: 6. The CDR3 is made up of 14 amino acids. Germline V gene sequence: CDR1 MNHEY, CDR2 SMNVEV (reference sequence). CDR3 in amino acids: CASSLAGGPREQFF. The CDR3 bases are TGTGCCAGCAGTTTAGCGGGAGGGCCGCGGGAGCAGTTCTTC.

This clone was seen repeatedly, ten times or more. CDR3 in DNA: TGTGCCTACAGGGGAGATACGCAGTATTTT. It encodes CAYRGDTQYF. The rearrangement uses TRBV5-4 and TRBJ2-3; 7 bases are shared with TRBD1. CDR3 size: 10 residues. CDR1 SGHNT and CDR2 YYREEE come from the germline V gene (reference sequence). The junction had 1 base not matched to a gene; V was cut back by 10 bases and J by 5 bases.

The chain joins TRBV28 to TRBJ2-4, with 8 positions matching TRBD1. CDR1 is MDHEN, CDR2 SYDVKM, per germline. The CDR3 covers 14 residues. The J segment lost 1 base and the V segment lost 11 bases, leaving 7 bases of the junction unmatched. CDR3 sequence (DNA): TGTGCCTCAAGGACAGGGCGGGCCAAAAACATTCAGTACTTC. Its translation is CASRTGRAKNIQYF.

CDR3 protein: CASSLTVRGGTEAFF. The CDR3 region has the DNA TGCGCCAGCAGCTTGACAGTCAGGGGAGGGACTGAAGCTTTCTTT. The gene calls are TRBV5-1 and TRBJ1-1; a weak D match, TRBD1 (6 bases). Germline V gives CDR1 SGHRS, CDR2 YFSETQ. This CDR3 spans 15 amino acids. Trimming pared 1 base from V and 5 bases from J, leaving 15 bases between.

The chain is built from TRBV5-1 and TRBJ1-1; 7 nucleotides match TRBD1. This CDR3 spans 14 amino acids. V was pared by 4 bases and J by 7 bases, with 10 bases of the junction left unmatched. Germline values: CDR1 SGHRS, CDR2 YFSETQ. The CDR3 loop is CASSPPDRVNEAFF. CDR3 sequence (DNA): TGCGCCAGCAGCCCACCAGACAGGGTTAATGAAGCTTTCTTT.

V is TRBV5-1 and J is TRBJ1-1; D remains ambiguous. The CDR3 covers 13 residues. Germline CDR1 and CDR2: SGHRS and YFSETQ. The V end was cut by 5 bases, the J end by 0 bases, with 8 bases between. The CDR3, as DNA: TGCGCCAGCAGGGTTTCTATGAACACTGAAGCTTTCTTT. Translation: CASRVSMNTEAFF.

The chain combines TRBV5-1 with TRBJ2-7; 7 bases are a match to TRBD2. Losses at the gene ends were 4 bases for V and 3 bases for J; bases not matched to a gene: 7. Germline-derived CDR1 and CDR2 are SGHRS and YFSETQ. The CDR3 consists of 14 residues. CDR3 amino acids: CASSGGGANYEQYF. CDR3 coding DNA: TGCGCCAGCAGCGGGGGAGGGGCGAACTACGAGCAGTACTTC.

The chain combines TRBV3-1 (or the pseudogene TRBV3-2) with TRBJ1-4; 9 bases map to TRBD1. The germline gives CDR1 LGHDT, CDR2 YNNKEL (reference sequence). V was pared by 1 base and J by 4 bases, with 10 bases of the junction left unmatched. CDR3 length: 18 residues. CDR3 nucleotide sequence: TGTGCCAGCAGCCAAGGAGGGGGACAGGGACCGCGTAATGAAAAACTGTTTTTT. As protein: CASSQGGGQGPRNEKLFF.

The chain recombines TRBV18 with TRBJ2-3; D gene unclear. There are 15 residues in the CDR3. Trimming removed 3 bases from V and 8 bases from J, with 18 bases in between. Germline-derived CDR1 and CDR2 are KGHSH and LQKENI. The DNA of the CDR3 is TGTGCCAGCTCACCTAACCTTGGCCGGTCAGGTACGCAGTATTTT. Protein: CASSPNLGRSGTQYF.

The rearrangement uses TRBV28 and TRBJ1-5; 7 bases align to TRBD1. In germline, CDR1 is MDHEN, CDR2 SYDVKM. CDR3 length: 15 residues. V lost 3 bases and J lost 9; bases outside the gene matches: 11. Here the CDR3 DNA reads TGTGCCAGCAGTTTCCATGACAGGGAGCTACCGCCCCAGCATTTT. It specifies CASSFHDRELPPQHF.

The chain's CDR3 is CASSLLGDRGQETQYF. DNA of the CDR3: TGTGCCAGCAGCTTGTTAGGAGACAGGGGTCAAGAGACCCAGTACTTC. V is TRBV5-6 and J is TRBJ2-5; 8 bases align to TRBD1. Germline CDR1 is SGHDT and CDR2 is YYEEEE. J gave up 2 bases and V 1 base, and 7 bases lay outside the gene matches. The CDR3 runs to 16 residues.

This clone was seen more than once but under ten times. CDR3 DNA sequence: TGTGCCAGCAGTTTCTCCTGGGGACAGCAAAAGGAGCAGTACTTC. Translating it yields CASSFSWGQQKEQYF. The chain carries TRBV6-5 and TRBJ2-7; 7 bases map to TRBD1. CDR1 and CDR2 (germline): MNHEY, SVGAGI. Germline trimming cut 4 bases from V and 7 bases from J; bases unmatched to any gene: 13. CDR3 length: 15 amino acids.

The chain carries TRBV25-1 and TRBJ2-3, with 8 bases fitting TRBD2. Germline CDR1 reads MGHDK; CDR2 reads SYGVNS. The CDR3 is 14 amino acids. V dropped 7 bases and J dropped 3; count of bases not matched to a gene: 6. In nucleotides, the CDR3 is TGTGCCAGCACAGTTAGCGGGGTGACAGATACGCAGTATTTT. Its translation: CASTVSGVTDTQYF.

V usage is TRBV7-9 and J usage is TRBJ1-3, with 7 bases matching TRBD1. The length of the CDR3 is 17 residues. Germline loops: CDR1 SEHNR, CDR2 FQNEAQ (reference sequence). V dropped 3 bases and J dropped 0; count of bases not matched to a gene: 8. CDR3 coding DNA: TGTGCCAGCAGCTTGCCAGACAGGGTCTACTCTGGAAACACCATATATTTT. Encoded protein: CASSLPDRVYSGNTIYF.